Below, 30 T cell receptor beta chains from the same sample are listed, as sequenced in a study of response to subunit inactivated influenza vaccine. TCRdb ran MiXCR on the RT-PCR reads and lists one entry per CDR3 protein. The sample lists some 550,000 distinct CDR3 sequences, 20% to 25% occurring once. These data also featured in a second study, about T cells expressing NK-cell markers. That source reports: Generation of TCR beta cDNA was performed by 5'RACE template switching incorporating UMIs.

The sample consisted of CD4+ T cells sorted from PBMCs, taken 11 to 12 days after vaccination. The receptors were gathered from a man over 45 who received an inactivated influenza vaccine.

This clonotype has more than one count but fewer than ten. The chain couples TRBV12-3 or TRBV12-4 to TRBJ1-4, with 9 bases identical to TRBD1. Unmatched junction bases numbered 12, after V lost 6 bases and J lost 10 bases. This CDR3 spans 15 amino acids. The CDR3: CASSGTTGGAAKLFF. In DNA form, the CDR3 reads TGTGCCAGCAGCGGGACGACAGGGGGAGCAGCAAAACTGTTTTTT.

This rearrangement joins TRBV5-1 to TRBJ2-7; TRBD2 is a possible D gene (5 bases). Trimming took off 1 base at V and 13 bases at J, with 24 bases between the two ends. This CDR3 contains 15 residues. Per the germline V gene, CDR1 is SGHRS and CDR2 is YFSETQ. CDR3 in amino acids: CASSLRTGNSKREYF. The DNA for the CDR3 is TGCGCCAGCAGCTTGAGGACGGGGAATAGCAAAAGAGAATACTTC.

The CDR3 loop reads CASSPSGGSRETQYF. The CDR3 DNA is TGTGCCAGCAGCCCTAGCGGGGGCTCTCGAGAGACCCAGTACTTC. The chain links TRBV7-6 to TRBJ2-5, with 10 bases lining up with TRBD2. The CDR3 totals 15 residues. The V and J ends lost 5 bases and 4 bases, in that order; junction bases with no gene match: 7. CDR1 is SGHVS, CDR2 FNYEAQ, per germline.

This chain uses TRBV4-1 with TRBJ1-3, with no clear D. V lost 0 bases, J lost 2 bases, and 8 bases lay in between. Germline CDR1 MGHRA, CDR2 YSYEKL. The CDR3 spans 15 residues. The CDR3 here is CASSQDTYTGNTIYF. The CDR3 bases are TGCGCCAGCAGCCAAGATACATACACTGGAAACACCATATATTTT.

The chain has TRBV20-1 and TRBJ2-5; TRBD2 matches 7 bases. Germline V CDR1 and CDR2: DFQATT, SNEGSKA (reference sequence). The CDR3 sequence is 17 residues long. J lost 0 bases, V lost 0 bases, and 10 bases had no gene match. The CDR3 nucleotides read TGCAGTGCTAGAGATGGAACGCTAGCGGCGTACCAAGAGACCCAGTACTTC. It yields the protein CSARDGTLAAYQETQYF.

This clonotype was observed many times. The V and J genes are TRBV28 and TRBJ1-3; 8 bases are shared with TRBD1. The CDR3 is made up of 17 amino acids. The V segment lost 6 bases and the J segment 0 bases; nucleotides outside the gene matches: 10. CDR1 is MDHEN, CDR2 SYDVKM, per germline. CDR3 nucleotides: TGTGCCAGCAGCTCACTCAGGGGGCCTCTCTCTGGAAACACCATATATTTT. Protein sequence: CASSSLRGPLSGNTIYF. The complete variable domain, with remaining parts taken from reference TRBV28 and TRBJ1-3, reads DVKVTQSSRYLVKRTGEKVFLECVQDMDHENMFWYRQDPGLGLRLIYFSYDVKMKEKGDIPEGYSVSREKKERFSLILESASTNQTSMYLCASSSLRGPLSGNTIYFGEGSWLTVV.

The chain carries TRBV7-9 and TRBJ2-7; D assignment may be TRBD1 or TRBD2 (5 bases each). The CDR3 has 17 amino acids. V lost 5 bases to trimming and J lost 0 bases, with 20 bases between them. Germline V gene lookup returns CDR1 SEHNR and CDR2 FQNEAQ (reference sequence). Here the CDR3 reads CASSPPGTPGSSYEQYF. The CDR3 DNA follows: TGTGCCAGCAGCCCCCCGGGGACCCCAGGGAGCTCCTACGAGCAGTACTTC.

V is TRBV5-1 and J is TRBJ2-1; unclear D gene. V dropped 0 bases and J dropped 10 bases, with 14 bases sitting between them. Germline V CDR1 and CDR2: SGHRS, YFSETQ. The CDR3 consists of 14 residues. CDR3 nucleotide sequence: TGCGCCAGCAGCTTGGAAGGGCATGGAATCGAGCAGTTCTTC. Translating gives CASSLEGHGIEQFF.

This clonotype was detected a few times. The chain combines TRBV6-6 with TRBJ2-4; perhaps D is TRBD1 or TRBD2 (5 bases each). CDR3 length: 13 residues. The V end lost 4 bases, the J end lost 6 bases, and 10 bases lay between the germline ends. Per the germline V gene, CDR1 is MNHNY and CDR2 is SVGAGI (reference sequence). CDR3 in DNA: TGTGCCAGCAGTTCCGGGACCAGAAACATTCAGTACTTC. As protein: CASSSGTRNIQYF.

This clonotype was observed a few times. CDR3 nucleotide sequence: TGTGCCACCCGATCGGGACGGAGCTCTGGAAACACCATATATTTT. Translated: CATRSGRSSGNTIYF. The rearrangement uses TRBV24-1 and TRBJ1-3, with a tentative D call TRBD1 (5 bases). The V gene lost 9 bases and the J gene lost 0 bases, with 14 bases spanning the gap. CDR1 KGHDR and CDR2 SFDVKD come from the germline V gene. The CDR3 runs to 15 residues.

The V gene is TRBV9, the J gene TRBJ2-2; D is tentatively TRBD1 or TRBD2 (6 bases each). CDR1 and CDR2 (germline): SGDLS, YYNGEE. The CDR3 is made up of 15 amino acids. Trimming cost V 0 bases and J 7 bases, with 13 bases left between them. CDR3 sequence (DNA): TGTGCCAGCAGCGTAGACGGGGGCGCCGACGGGGAGCTGTTTTTT. Its translation: CASSVDGGADGELFF.

This clonotype has only a few counts. The rearrangement links TRBV3-1 to TRBJ1-1; D is uncertain. The germline V and J ends were trimmed by 2 bases and 2 bases, with 12 bases remaining between them. This CDR3 has 15 amino acids. Germline V gives CDR1 LGHDT, CDR2 YNNKEL (reference sequence). The CDR3 sequence is CASSQYGQANTEAFF. The DNA for the CDR3 is TGTGCCAGCAGCCAATATGGGCAGGCCAACACTGAAGCTTTCTTT.

The rearrangement joins TRBV14 to TRBJ1-6; TRBD1 matches 7 bases. Germline values: CDR1 SGHDN, CDR2 FVKESK. The J segment lost 6 bases and the V segment lost 3 bases, leaving 5 bases of the junction unmatched. There are 15 residues in the CDR3. CDR3 sequence: CASSQNRGFNSPLHF. CDR3 bases: TGTGCCAGCAGCCAGAACAGGGGATTTAATTCACCCCTCCACTTT. Complete variable domain (other parts from reference TRBV14 and TRBJ1-6): EAGVTQFPSHSVIEKGQTVTLRCDPISGHDNLYWYRRVMGKEIKFLLHFVKESKQDESGMPNNRFLAERTGGTYSTLKVQPAELEDSGVYFCASSQNRGFNSPLHFGNGTRLTVT.

This clonotype appeared a few times. The gene calls are TRBV5-6 and TRBJ1-3; D uncertain. Germline CDR1 reads SGHDT; CDR2 reads YYEEEE. This CDR3 has 15 amino acids. Trimming shortened V by 3 bases and J by 0 bases, and 10 bases separated the two germline ends. CDR3 sequence: CASSSSIRSGNTIYF. In nucleotides, the CDR3 is TGTGCCAGCAGCTCAAGTATACGCTCTGGAAACACCATATATTTT.

The V and J genes are TRBV30 and TRBJ2-6; D is unresolved. The CDR3 has 14 residues. The ends were cut back, 4 bases at V and 0 bases at J, with 7 bases in the middle. Germline loops: CDR1 GTSNPN, CDR2 SVGIG (reference sequence). CDR3 protein: CAWTGISGANVLTF. The CDR3 DNA follows: TGTGCCTGGACAGGAATCTCTGGGGCCAACGTCCTGACTTTC.

Only a few counts were recorded for this clonotype. CDR3 DNA: TGCGCCAGCAGCGCCCAGGGGGCTAACTATGGCTACACCTTC. Translating it yields CASSAQGANYGYTF. The rearrangement joins TRBV5-1 to TRBJ1-2; 7 positions agree with TRBD1. Trimming removed 4 bases from V and 0 bases from J; junction bases left unmatched: 3. Germline V lookup: CDR1 SGHRS, CDR2 YFSETQ. The length of the CDR3 is 14 residues.

Only a few counts were recorded for this clonotype. This chain joins TRBV6-1 and TRBJ1-2; 7 positions match TRBD1. CDR1 MNHNS and CDR2 SASEGT come from the germline V gene. With 3 bases clipped from V and 4 bases from J, the junction kept 5 bases outside the gene matches. The CDR3 has 14 residues. Here the CDR3 DNA reads TGTGCCAGCAGTGACATAGGGGGCATCTATGGCTACACCTTC. Protein sequence: CASSDIGGIYGYTF.

This clonotype was detected only a few times. The chain couples TRBV20-1 to TRBJ2-1, with TRBD1 matching over 8 bases. Germline CDR1 reads DFQATT; CDR2 reads SNEGSKA (reference sequence). With 2 bases clipped from V and 4 bases from J, the junction kept 13 bases outside the gene matches. The CDR3 has 17 residues. Written as DNA, the CDR3 is TGCAGTGCTAGAACCCTAATTCGGACAGGGACGTACAATGAGCAGTTCTTC. It encodes CSARTLIRTGTYNEQFF.

This clonotype was detected a few times. This may be a read error: a much more frequent sequence differs by one nucleotide. The gene calls are TRBV10-3 and TRBJ2-7, with 9 nucleotides matching TRBD1. The V gene's germline CDR1 is ENHRY and CDR2 SYGVKD. J was trimmed by 4 bases and V by 5 bases; bases with no gene match: 9. The length of the CDR3 is 15 residues. DNA of the CDR3: TGTGCCATCAGTAAACCGGGACAGGGCGTATACGAGCAGTACTTC. It translates to CAISKPGQGVYEQYF.

The count of this clonotype is one. This sequence joins TRBV6-1 and TRBJ1-1, with a tentative D call TRBD1 (5 bases). The V gene lost 6 bases and the J gene lost 0 bases, with 8 bases spanning the gap. This CDR3 has 13 residues. Germline assignment: CDR1 MNHNS and CDR2 SASEGT. The DNA of the CDR3 is TGTGCCAGCAGGCGACAGTTGAACACTGAAGCTTTCTTT. Its protein is CASRRQLNTEAFF.

This clonotype was seen a handful of times. J is TRBJ2-4 and V is TRBV6-2 or TRBV6-3; D unresolved. CDR3 length: 15 residues. V gave up 2 bases and J gave up 0 bases, with 8 bases separating them. The germline CDR1 and CDR2 sequences are MNHEY and SVGEGT. The CDR3 spells CASSYQNPAKNIQYF. The CDR3 DNA is TGTGCCAGCAGTTACCAGAACCCAGCCAAAAACATTCAGTACTTC.

CDR3 nucleotide sequence: TGTGCCATCAGTGAGCGGGGACAGAACACCGGGGAGCTGTTTTTT. Residues: CAISERGQNTGELFF. The chain is built from TRBV10-3 and TRBJ2-2; a possible D gene is TRBD1 (6 bases). CDR3 length: 15 amino acids. Trimming left V 2 bases short and J 1 base short, with 8 bases between. The germline V gene has CDR1 ENHRY and CDR2 SYGVKD.

CDR3 in DNA: TGTGCCAGCAGCTTGGGCGGGTCTACATCCTACAATGAGCAGTTCTTC. Translated, it gives CASSLGGSTSYNEQFF. The V gene is TRBV5-4, the J gene TRBJ2-1; tentative D call: TRBD2 (5 bases). Germline V gives CDR1 SGHNT, CDR2 YYREEE (reference sequence). Trimming took 0 bases from V and 1 from J, leaving 11 bases between them. The CDR3 sequence is 16 residues long.

V usage is TRBV5-1 and J usage is TRBJ2-5; 10 bases are shared with TRBD2. This CDR3 is 15 amino acids long. Trimming removed 4 bases from V and 4 bases from J; junction bases left unmatched: 7. In germline, CDR1 is SGHRS, CDR2 YFSETQ. The CDR3, as DNA: TGCGCCAGCAGCCTGACTAGCGGGCTCACAGAGACCCAGTACTTC. It yields the protein CASSLTSGLTETQYF.

The gene calls are TRBV20-1 and TRBJ1-5; D call uncertain. The CDR3 loop spans 13 amino acids. In germline, CDR1 is DFQATT, CDR2 SNEGSKA (reference sequence). The V end was cut by 3 bases, the J end by 4 bases, with 10 bases between. The DNA for the CDR3 is TGCAGTGCTAGTGGGGTCTTAAATCAGCCCCAGCATTTT. This sequence encodes CSASGVLNQPQHF.

The chain couples TRBV18 to TRBJ2-7; D gene unclear. CDR3 length equals 13 residues. Germline V lookup: CDR1 KGHSH, CDR2 LQKENI. Trimming left V 0 bases short and J 5 bases short, with 8 bases between. DNA of the CDR3: TGTGCCAGCTCACCACCGGATTTTAACGAGCAGTACTTC. It yields the protein CASSPPDFNEQYF.

This clonotype was counted a few times. The V and J genes are TRBV4-3 and TRBJ2-1; TRBD2 aligns across 8 bases. CDR1 and CDR2 (germline): LGHNA, YSLEER. This CDR3 is 17 amino acids long. J lost 0 bases, V lost 0 bases, and 4 bases had no gene match. CDR3 region: CASSQELADSSYNEQFF. The CDR3 nucleotides are TGCGCCAGCAGCCAAGAACTAGCGGATAGCTCCTACAATGAGCAGTTCTTC.

As concerns this clonotype: One junction end does not reproduce the germline sequence, and a read error may be involved. The chain joins TRBV3-1 to TRBJ2-7; maybe TRBD2 (6 bases). CDR1 LGHDT and CDR2 YNNKEL come from the germline V gene (reference sequence). The CDR3 loop spans 15 amino acids. This CDR3 reads CASRQGPRDSYEQYF. Here the CDR3 DNA reads TGTGCCAGCAGACAAGGTCCCAGGGACTCGTACGAGCAGTACTTC.

This clonotype is a singleton in its sample. The chain couples TRBV10-3 to TRBJ2-5; 10 nucleotides line up with TRBD1. V shed 11 bases, J shed 3 bases, and the junction held 6 bases outside the gene matches. Germline-derived CDR1 and CDR2 are ENHRY and SYGVKD. The CDR3 loop spans 13 amino acids. In DNA form, the CDR3 reads TGTGCCGTAGCCGGGACAGGGGAAGAGACCCAGTACTTC. Translating gives CAVAGTGEETQYF.

The V call is TRBV11-2, the J call TRBJ2-7; possible D gene TRBD2, 5 bases. The V end lost 2 bases, the J end lost 7 bases, and 21 bases lay between the germline ends. Germline V gene sequence: CDR1 SGHAT, CDR2 FQNNGV. The CDR3 consists of 16 residues. CDR3 residues: CASSLSSGKSSGEQYF. In DNA form, the CDR3 reads TGTGCCAGCAGCTTATCCTCCGGGAAGTCCTCTGGGGAGCAGTACTTC.